One sample yielded the 20 T cell receptor beta chains listed below, sequenced in a study of technical replicates of blood from a handful of donors. The table came from immunoSEQ multiplex PCR; TCRdb's copy has only in-frame clones and leaves some out. The sample consists of tens of thousands of clones, about 97% of them appearing once. Material for sequencing was T cells isolated from PBMCs. The receptors here all came from a human donor in good health.

The rearrangement uses TRBV27 and TRBJ2-1; D ambiguous. From germline, CDR1 is MNHEY and CDR2 SMNVEV (reference sequence). The CDR3 length is 15 residues. The ends were cut back, 5 bases at V and 4 bases at J, with 15 bases in the middle. In DNA, the CDR3 is TGTGCCAGCAGTGCCTACCCAACAGATTACAATGAGCAGTTCTTC. Translated, it gives CASSAYPTDYNEQFF.

J is TRBJ1-5 and V is TRBV5-8; no firm D call. The ends were cut back, 5 bases at V and 5 bases at J, with 11 bases in the middle. Per germline, CDR1 SGHTS and CDR2 YDEGEE. The CDR3 is 13 residues long. This chain's CDR3 is CASRNSGHQPQHF. As DNA, the CDR3 is TGTGCCAGCAGGAACAGCGGCCATCAGCCCCAGCATTTT.

This clone came up once. V usage is TRBV30 and J usage is TRBJ2-1, with 7 bases lining up with TRBD1. Looked up from germline, CDR1 is GTSNPN and CDR2 is SVGIG (reference sequence). The ends lost 7 bases at V and 2 bases at J; junction bases unmatched: 5. The CDR3 is 13 residues long. CDR3 nucleotides: TGTGCCTTCGGGACAGATACCTACAATGAGCAGTTCTTC. Encoded protein: CAFGTDTYNEQFF.

DNA for the CDR3: TGTGCCAGCAGTTTCCCAACCCAGGAGGGACTAGCGGAGATCCAAGAGACCCAGTACTTC. This encodes CASSFPTQEGLAEIQETQYF. This rearrangement joins TRBV28 to TRBJ2-5; 11 bases match TRBD2. Trimming at V came to 3 bases and at J to 1 base, leaving 16 bases not matched to a gene. The V gene's germline CDR1 is MDHEN and CDR2 SYDVKM. The CDR3 runs 20 residues.

The CDR3 bases are TGTGCCAGCAGCGGACAGTCACCTAACTATGGCTACACCTTC. Translation: CASSGQSPNYGYTF. V and J are TRBV9 and TRBJ1-2; D might be TRBD1 (5 bases). From germline, CDR1 is SGDLS and CDR2 YYNGEE. Trimming removed 3 bases at V and 0 bases at J, with 9 bases between. This CDR3 has 14 amino acids.

This clone has a single count. The V gene is TRBV11-3, the J gene TRBJ1-1; TRBD1 might be the D (6 bases). This CDR3 has 13 residues. Trimming removed 1 base from V and 7 bases from J, with 10 bases in between. CDR1 and CDR2 from the germline V gene are SGHNT and YENEEA. The DNA of the CDR3 is TGTGCCAGCAGCTTAGTGGGGACAAGTGAAGCTTTCTTT. Translating it yields CASSLVGTSEAFF.

The chain uses TRBV7-2 and TRBJ2-7; D is possibly TRBD1 (5 bases). Germline loops: CDR1 SGHTA, CDR2 FQGNSA. This CDR3 is built from 12 residues. With 5 bases removed from V and 4 bases from J, the gap between germline ends came to 9 bases. The CDR3 DNA reads TGTGCCAGCAGCAAAACAGGTTACGAGCAGTACTTC. Amino acid sequence: CASSKTGYEQYF.

V gene TRBV11-3 combines with J gene TRBJ1-1; D is possibly TRBD1 (5 bases). Germline CDR1 and CDR2: SGHNT and YENEEA. This CDR3 contains 13 residues. V was clipped by 2 bases and J by 4 bases, with 8 bases between them. The CDR3 reads CASSLQGFTEAFF. The CDR3 DNA follows: TGTGCCAGCAGCTTACAGGGATTCACTGAAGCTTTCTTT.

This rearrangement joins TRBV27 to TRBJ1-2, with 8 bases identical to TRBD1. J gave up 7 bases and V 6 bases, and 10 bases lay outside the gene matches. Germline V gives CDR1 MNHEY, CDR2 SMNVEV (reference sequence). The CDR3 has 14 residues. Here the CDR3 reads CASRAGGDFGGYTF. The CDR3 region has the DNA TGTGCCAGCAGGGCAGGGGGCGATTTCGGTGGCTACACCTTC.

The V gene is TRBV29-1, the J gene TRBJ2-7; TRBD1 aligns across 9 bases. Looked up from germline, CDR1 is SQVTM and CDR2 is ANQGSEA. This CDR3 contains 13 residues. Trimming took 5 bases from V and 3 from J; bases not matched to a gene: 5. This CDR3 reads CSVISGQGYEQYF. CDR3 DNA: TGCAGCGTTATATCGGGACAGGGCTACGAGCAGTACTTC.

As DNA, the CDR3 is TGTGCCAGCAGCTTAGTGCGATCGGAGATTCTAGCCAAAAACATTCAGTACTTC. Translation: CASSLVRSEILAKNIQYF. The rearrangement uses TRBV7-9 and TRBJ2-4; D is uncertain. The CDR3 extends over 18 amino acids. The V and J ends lost 1 base and 0 bases respectively, with 16 bases between them. Germline V gives CDR1 SEHNR, CDR2 FQNEAQ (reference sequence).

The V gene is TRBV9, the J gene TRBJ1-1; TRBD1 might be the D (5 bases). V gave up 3 bases and J gave up 1 base, with 10 bases separating them. Germline V CDR1 and CDR2: SGDLS, YYNGEE. The CDR3 is made up of 14 amino acids. CDR3 DNA: TGTGCCAGCAGCGGAAACGGGGGGAACACTGAAGCTTTCTTT. Its translation is CASSGNGGNTEAFF.

The chain couples TRBV4-1 to TRBJ1-2; maybe TRBD1 (5 bases). Between the trimmed V and J ends, which lost 4 bases and 8 bases, there was a span of 14 bases. The CDR3 runs 13 residues. Germline CDR1 reads MGHRA; CDR2 reads YSYEKL. For the CDR3, the DNA is TGCGCCAGCAGCCGAGAAGGACATAACGGCTACACCTTC. Its protein is CASSREGHNGYTF.

The V call is TRBV14, the J call TRBJ2-7; D is perhaps TRBD2 (5 bases). Germline-derived CDR1 and CDR2 are SGHDN and FVKESK. The CDR3 is 14 residues long. V dropped 4 bases and J dropped 3 bases, with 13 bases sitting between them. CDR3 bases: TGTGCCAGCAGCCCATACGGGAACAGCTACGAGCAGTACTTC. Its translation: CASSPYGNSYEQYF. Variable domain in full (rest from reference TRBV14 and TRBJ2-7): EAGVTQFPSHSVIEKGQTVTLRCDPISGHDNLYWYRRVMGKEIKFLLHFVKESKQDESGMPNNRFLAERTGGTYSTLKVQPAELEDSGVYFCASSPYGNSYEQYFGPGTRLTVT.

J is TRBJ2-3 and V is TRBV9, with no clear D. Trimming took off 0 bases at V and 1 base at J, with 9 bases between the two ends. The CDR3 contains 15 residues. Germline V CDR1 and CDR2: SGDLS, YYNGEE. The CDR3 here is CASSVASRGTDTQYF. The CDR3 bases are TGTGCCAGCAGCGTAGCTAGTCGGGGCACAGATACGCAGTATTTT.

The gene calls are TRBV2 and TRBJ1-2; 12 positions match TRBD1. Germline V gives CDR1 SNHLY, CDR2 FYNNEI. J gave up 8 bases and V 5 bases, and 6 bases lay outside the gene matches. The CDR3 totals 14 residues. The CDR3: CASSPTGTGGGYTF. The CDR3 DNA reads TGTGCCAGCAGTCCTACCGGGACAGGGGGCGGCTACACCTTC.

The chain combines TRBV7-3 with TRBJ1-4; a weak D match, TRBD1 (5 bases). V gave up 2 bases and J gave up 8 bases, with 15 bases separating them. Germline CDR1 SGHTA, CDR2 FQGTGA. The CDR3 totals 15 residues. The CDR3 sequence is CASSLLGGIGEKLFF. The CDR3 DNA reads TGTGCCAGCAGCTTATTGGGGGGGATAGGGGAAAAACTGTTTTTT. The full variable domain, its missing parts supplied by reference TRBV7-3 and TRBJ1-4, is GAGVSQTPSNKVTEKGKYVELRCDPISGHTALYWYRQSLGQGPEFLIYFQGTGAADDSGLPNDRFFAVRPEGSVSTLKIQRTERGDSAVYLCASSLLGGIGEKLFFGSGTQLSVL.

This clone has only one observation. The J gene is TRBJ1-1, the V gene TRBV5-1; possibly TRBD1 for D (6 bases). The CDR3 consists of 12 residues. Germline V gene sequence: CDR1 SGHRS, CDR2 YFSETQ. V shed 4 bases and J shed 5 bases, with 9 bases lying between them. The CDR3 is CASSHDRTEAFF. CDR3 coding DNA: TGCGCCAGCAGCCATGACAGGACTGAAGCTTTCTTT.

The chain couples TRBV28 to TRBJ1-2; D remains unclear. Trimming left V 2 bases short and J 6 bases short, with 16 bases between. Germline V gene sequence: CDR1 MDHEN, CDR2 SYDVKM. This CDR3 spans 15 amino acids. CDR3 sequence: CASSLTQYLENGYTF. The CDR3 nucleotides read TGTGCCAGCAGTTTAACACAGTATCTGGAAAATGGCTACACCTTC.

This clone was seen once. The rearrangement uses TRBV10-3 and TRBJ2-1; no clear D gene. Germline V gives CDR1 ENHRY, CDR2 SYGVKD. CDR3 size: 15 residues. V lost 4 bases and J 4 bases, leaving 14 bases between the germline ends. CDR3 protein: CAISGKEPPYNEQFF. Written as DNA, the CDR3 is TGTGCCATCAGTGGAAAAGAGCCCCCTTACAATGAGCAGTTCTTC.